This TCR beta chain was found in a study of blood T cell repertoires in COVID-19. Whole-study context: COVID-19 samples, acute and convalescent, were from the United States, Italy and Spain. Sources were T cells, B-cell-depleted T cells, or PBMCs; the material itself was cDNA or gDNA.

Original analysis: Reference gene primer amplification in the assay estimated nucleated cell counts. Profiled with immunoSEQ multiplex PCR; TCRdb holds only in-frame clones, not every one. Clonal size and the V and J genes are those of that table, whereas D and trimming came from the DNA. The table has about 210,000 clones, roughly 80% seen once. This CDR3 contains 12 residues. Deletions cut 6 bases from V and 7 bases from J, with 10 bases between. CDR1 and CDR2 from the germline V gene are LGHDT and YNNKEL (reference sequence). In Seattle, patients joined the study during active infection and were tracked longitudinally.

The sample was peripheral blood. This TCR derives from a woman in her 70s with COVID-19, enrolled during active disease. The J gene is TRBJ1-3, the V gene TRBV3-1 (or the pseudogene TRBV3-2); D is unresolved. In DNA form, the CDR3 reads TGTGCCAGCAGTCCGTACCGGAACACCATATATTTT. The encoded protein is CASSPYRNTIYF.